What follows are 28 T cell receptor beta chains derived from one specimen sequenced in a study of CD8+CD57+ T cells in acquired aplastic anemia. The study profiled TCR beta VDJ and CDR3 using genomic DNA as template. MiXCR, applied by TCRdb to the reads, yields one record per CDR3 protein. The data contain roughly 170,000 distinct CDR3 sequences, roughly 63% of them seen just once; the ten biggest clones take up roughly 42%. The sequencing input was sorted CD4+, CD8+, or CD8+CD57+ T cells (not recorded which) from PBMCs. These receptors all come from a human donor in good health.

With respect to this clonotype: A much bigger clone sits one base away, suggesting this may be a read error. The rearrangement uses TRBV9 and TRBJ2-7; 7 bases are shared with TRBD2. The trim removed 4 bases at V and 4 bases at J, leaving 11 bases unmatched. This CDR3 is built from 15 residues. Germline V lookup: CDR1 SGDLS, CDR2 YYNGEE. In nucleotides, the CDR3 is TGTGCCAGCAGCCAGACTGGCGGGAGAGATTACGAGCAGTACTTC. This gives the protein CASSQTGGRDYEQYF.

The J gene is TRBJ2-3, the V gene TRBV7-9; 13 bases agree with TRBD2. There are 17 residues in the CDR3. CDR1 SEHNR and CDR2 FQNEAQ come from the germline V gene (reference sequence). V gave up 1 base and J gave up 4 bases; unmatched junction bases: 5. The CDR3 reads CASSLDGTSGKADTQYF. The CDR3 DNA reads TGTGCCAGCAGCTTAGACGGGACTAGCGGGAAGGCAGATACGCAGTATTTT. The complete variable domain, with remaining parts taken from reference TRBV7-9 and TRBJ2-3, reads DTGVSQNPRHKITKRGQNVTFRCDPISEHNRLYWYRQTLGQGPEFLTYFQNEAQLEKSRLLSDRFSAERPKGSFSTLEIQRTEQGDSAMYLCASSLDGTSGKADTQYFGPGTRLTVL.

A note on this clonotype: A read error may be the cause here, since a much bigger clone is one base away. The chain combines TRBV6-5 with TRBJ2-7; 13 nucleotides line up with TRBD2. Germline CDR1 MNHEY, CDR2 SVGAGI. The CDR3 is made up of 16 amino acids. CDR3 DNA sequence: TGTGCCAGCAGCCTGGGGACTAGCGGGAACTCCTACGAGCAGTGCTTC. Encoded protein: CASSLGTSGNSYEQCF.

The chain has TRBV10-1 and TRBJ1-4; possibly TRBD1 for D (5 bases). The V gene lost 4 bases and the J gene lost 3 bases, with 12 bases spanning the gap. Germline V CDR1 and CDR2: WNHNN, SYGVQD (reference sequence). CDR3 length: 15 residues. The CDR3 here is CASSANRIPNEKLFF. The CDR3 DNA follows: TGCGCCAGCAGTGCCAACAGGATACCTAATGAAAAACTGTTTTTT.

This clonotype was observed many times. V and J are TRBV7-9 and TRBJ2-7; D is perhaps TRBD2 (7 bases). Germline CDR1 and CDR2: SEHNR and FQNEAQ (reference sequence). V lost 1 base, J lost 1 base, and 17 bases lay in between. The CDR3 has 17 amino acids. The DNA of the CDR3 is TGTGCCAGCAGCTTAGGTGATGGAGGGGGGGTTTCCTACGAGCAGTACTTC. Translated, it gives CASSLGDGGGVSYEQYF.

The chain links TRBV5-1 to TRBJ1-2, with 7 bases that match TRBD1. Trimming took 4 bases from V and 7 from J; bases not matched to a gene: 10. Germline-derived CDR1 and CDR2 are SGHRS and YFSETQ. CDR3 length equals 14 residues. This CDR3 is CASSDIDRATGYTF. The CDR3 DNA is TGCGCCAGCAGCGACATCGACAGGGCGACTGGCTACACCTTC. Full variable domain (remainder filled in from reference TRBV5-1 and TRBJ1-2): KAGVTQTPRYLIKTRGQQVTLSCSPISGHRSVSWYQQTPGQGLQFLFEYFSETQRNKGNFPGRFSGRQFSNSRSEMNVSTLELGDSALYLCASSDIDRATGYTFGSGTRLTVV.

The chain carries TRBV7-3 and TRBJ2-3; 8 bases are shared with TRBD2. V lost 5 bases to trimming and J lost 4 bases; unmatched junction nucleotides: 2. Per germline, CDR1 SGHTA and CDR2 FQGTGA. This CDR3 comprises 13 residues. Here the CDR3 DNA reads TGTGCCAGCAGCAGTAGCGGGGCAGATACGCAGTATTTT. It yields the protein CASSSSGADTQYF.

The chain links TRBV10-3 to TRBJ2-3, with D tentatively TRBD1 (6 bases). This CDR3 comprises 14 residues. V lost 5 bases and J lost 2, with 11 bases in between. CDR1 and CDR2 (germline): ENHRY, SYGVKD. The CDR3 sequence: CAISQGIVTDTQYF. For the CDR3, the DNA is TGTGCCATCAGTCAGGGGATTGTCACAGATACGCAGTATTTT.

V usage is TRBV29-1 and J usage is TRBJ2-7; D not resolved. The germline gives CDR1 SQVTM, CDR2 ANQGSEA. The CDR3 is 10 residues long. The V end lost 6 bases, the J end lost 2 bases, and 5 bases lay between the germline ends. The CDR3 DNA is TGCAGCGTGGGGACCTACGAGCAGTACTTC. Amino acid sequence: CSVGTYEQYF.

V is TRBV24-1 and J is TRBJ2-3; 7 nucleotides agree with TRBD1. CDR1 and CDR2 (germline): KGHDR, SFDVKD. The CDR3 is 14 amino acids. J lost 6 bases, V lost 4 bases, and 6 bases had no gene match. CDR3 sequence (DNA): TGTGCCACCAGTGACTCGCTGACAGGGGATACGCAGTATTTT. It codes for CATSDSLTGDTQYF.

This clonotype was observed at least ten times. The V and J genes are TRBV7-9 and TRBJ2-5; 10 nucleotides align to TRBD2. Losses at the gene ends were 5 bases for V and 1 base for J; bases not matched to a gene: 7. CDR1 SEHNR and CDR2 FQNEAQ come from the germline V gene (reference sequence). CDR3 length: 16 residues. The CDR3 DNA is TGTGCCAGCAGCCCCCGGACTAGCGGTCCCCAAGAGACCCAGTACTTC. Amino acid sequence: CASSPRTSGPQETQYF.

In its sample, this clonotype was seen a few times. The chain joins TRBV7-8 to TRBJ2-7, with unresolved D. Looked up from germline, CDR1 is SGHVS and CDR2 is FQNEAQ. The CDR3 loop spans 13 amino acids. V gave up 2 bases and J gave up 3 bases, with 8 bases separating them. The chain's CDR3 is CASSLSEIYEQYF. CDR3 DNA: TGTGCCAGCAGCTTATCAGAAATCTACGAGCAGTACTTC.

This clonotype was seen more than once but under ten times. A read error may explain this, as a much larger clone is one base away. The chain employs TRBV25-1 and TRBJ1-4; D uncertain. This CDR3 has 12 residues. Germline loops: CDR1 MGHDK, CDR2 SYGVNS. The CDR3 DNA reads TGTGCCAGCAGTGGAGGGTTTGAAGAACTGTTTTTT. This gives the protein CASSGGFEELFF.

The V and J genes are TRBV15 and TRBJ2-4, with a possible D match to TRBD1 (5 bases). Germline CDR1 reads LNHNV; CDR2 reads YYDKDF (reference sequence). CDR3 length: 15 amino acids. V gave up 0 bases and J gave up 2 bases, with 8 bases separating them. The CDR3 is CATSRDRAPKNIQYF. DNA for the CDR3: TGTGCCACCAGCAGAGACAGGGCTCCCAAAAACATTCAGTACTTC.

This clonotype showed up just once. The J gene is TRBJ2-7, the V gene TRBV7-2; 8 bases match TRBD2. The J segment lost 4 bases and the V segment lost 5 bases, leaving 7 bases of the junction unmatched. Germline V lookup: CDR1 SGHTA, CDR2 FQGNSA. This CDR3 has 14 amino acids. The DNA of the CDR3 is TGTGCCAGCAGCAAGGCGGGAGGCCGGTACGAGCAGTACTTC. Residues: CASSKAGGRYEQYF.

With respect to this clonotype: Sequence at one end of the junction differs from germline and may be a read error. J is TRBJ2-3 and V is TRBV11-3; tentatively, D is TRBD2 (5 bases). CDR3 length: 15 amino acids. Germline values: CDR1 SGHNT, CDR2 YENEEA. CDR3 in amino acids: CASGLEGFRTDTQYF. CDR3 DNA: TGTGCCAGCGGCTTAGAGGGCTTTCGCACAGATACGCAGTATTTT. Complete variable domain (other parts from reference TRBV11-3 and TRBJ2-3): EAGVVQSPRYKIIEKKQPVAFWCNPISGHNTLYWYLQNLGQGPELLIRYENEEAVDDSQLPKDRFSAERLKGVDSTLKIQPAELGDSAVYLCASGLEGFRTDTQYFGPGTRLTVL.

The chain employs TRBV10-3 and TRBJ2-1; 8 bases line up with TRBD2. CDR1 is ENHRY and CDR2 is SYGVKD in the germline V gene. V was pared by 6 bases and J by 2 bases, with 6 bases of the junction left unmatched. The CDR3 is 15 amino acids. The DNA of the CDR3 is TGTGCCATCAGCCTACCGGGACTAGCCTACAATGAGCAGTTCTTC. It yields the protein CAISLPGLAYNEQFF.

A word on this clonotype: A single base separates this from a much larger clone, so it may be a read error. CDR3 DNA sequence: TGCGCCAGCAGCTTGGTAGGGTACATGATTGACGAGCAGTACTTC. This sequence encodes CASSLVGYMIDEQYF. This rearrangement joins TRBV5-1 to TRBJ2-7; D is undetermined. The CDR3 totals 15 residues. Per germline, CDR1 SGHRS and CDR2 YFSETQ. V dropped 0 bases and J dropped 5 bases, with 15 bases sitting between them.

This clonotype was seen at least ten times. This chain uses TRBV9 with TRBJ1-2; D remains ambiguous. Germline CDR1 is SGDLS and CDR2 is YYNGEE. V gave up 0 bases and J gave up 4 bases, with 13 bases separating them. This CDR3 is 15 amino acids long. CDR3 amino acids: CASSVVASGSYGYTF. DNA for the CDR3: TGTGCCAGCAGCGTAGTCGCATCCGGGAGCTATGGCTACACCTTC.

V gene TRBV5-1 combines with J gene TRBJ2-3; D gene ambiguous. V was clipped by 1 base and J by 2 bases, with 8 bases between them. Germline V lookup: CDR1 SGHRS, CDR2 YFSETQ. CDR3 length: 14 amino acids. CDR3 region: CASSLRVVTDTQYF. The CDR3 DNA reads as TGCGCCAGCAGCTTGCGGGTAGTCACAGATACGCAGTATTTT.

Regarding this clonotype: One end of the junction is discordant with germline, which a read error may explain. This rearrangement joins TRBV12-3 or TRBV12-4 to TRBJ2-1; a weak D match, TRBD2 (6 bases). The CDR3 is 17 residues long. This chain's CDR3 is CASSFMNEGLFYNGQFF. The CDR3 DNA reads TGTGCCAGCAGCTTCATGAACGAGGGACTCTTCTACAATGGGCAGTTCTTC.

The J gene is TRBJ2-7, the V gene TRBV13; D remains ambiguous. The CDR3 covers 12 residues. Trimming cost V 5 bases and J 6 bases, with 11 bases left between them. Germline V gives CDR1 PRHDT, CDR2 FYEKMQ (reference sequence). This chain's CDR3 is CASSPALPEQYF. CDR3 coding DNA: TGTGCCAGCAGCCCAGCCTTACCCGAGCAGTACTTC.

V and J are TRBV20-1 and TRBJ2-3; D uncertain. V gave up 4 bases and J gave up 11 bases, with 22 bases separating them. Germline V gene data show CDR1 as DFQATT and CDR2 as SNEGSKA (reference sequence). This CDR3 is 14 amino acids long. DNA of the CDR3: TGCAGTGCTACTTTAGGTGGGGAAGGCAATGAGCAGTATTTT. Translated: CSATLGGEGNEQYF.

This sequence joins TRBV24-1 and TRBJ1-4; 10 nucleotides agree with TRBD1. Germline V CDR1 and CDR2: KGHDR, SFDVKD. CDR3 size: 15 residues. V shed 2 bases and J 7 bases; nucleotides not matched to a gene: 3. CDR3 protein: CATSDSGQGGEKLFF. The DNA of the CDR3 is TGTGCCACCAGTGATTCCGGACAGGGGGGTGAAAAACTGTTTTTT.

This chain uses TRBV24-1 with TRBJ1-2, with 8 bases identical to TRBD1. The CDR3 runs to 14 residues. The V and J ends lost 9 bases and 8 bases, in that order; junction bases with no gene match: 13. Germline lookup yields CDR1 KGHDR and CDR2 SFDVKD. The CDR3 reads CATGEFGQGGGYTF. The CDR3 coding sequence is TGTGCCACCGGCGAATTCGGACAGGGCGGCGGCTACACCTTC.

CDR3 in DNA: TGCGCCAGCAGCCCGGATGGACAGTCCGGGGAGCTGTTTTTT. Protein: CASSPDGQSGELFF. The chain recombines TRBV5-1 with TRBJ2-2; D is perhaps TRBD1 (6 bases). Germline V CDR1 and CDR2: SGHRS, YFSETQ. With 4 bases removed from V and 6 bases from J, the gap between germline ends came to 13 bases. This CDR3 has 14 residues.

In regard to this clonotype: One junction end does not reproduce the germline sequence, and a read error may be involved. The chain employs TRBV7-4 and TRBJ2-7; 8 bases match TRBD1. The CDR3 is 16 residues long. Germline lookup yields CDR1 SGHVT and CDR2 SQSDAQ. The CDR3 here is CASSREQQGAFFEQYF. In DNA form, the CDR3 reads TGCGCCAGCAGCCGAGAACAGCAGGGGGCGTTTTTCGAGCAGTACTTC.

The CDR3 sequence: CSVERTGSITEAFF. In DNA form, the CDR3 reads TGCAGCGTTGAACGGACAGGGTCGATCACTGAAGCTTTCTTT. J is TRBJ1-1 and V is TRBV29-1; 8 positions agree with TRBD1. The CDR3 is 14 amino acids. Germline V gives CDR1 SQVTM, CDR2 ANQGSEA. The junction had 6 bases not matched to a gene; V was cut back by 2 bases and J by 4 bases.